This record concerns one T cell receptor (beta chain) sequence. Assay used: immunoSEQ multiplex PCR; TCRdb lists only in-frame clones, some missing. The sample carries 90,000 to 110,000 clones, 75% to 90% recorded once. This entry belongs to a study of blood T cell repertoires in COVID-19. Turning to the study itself: Samples came from the United States, Italy and Spain, spanning acute and convalescent COVID-19. From T cells, B-cell-depleted T cells, or PBMCs came the material, which was cDNA or gDNA.

The CDR3 is 13 residues long. Germline loops: CDR1 SGHTA, CDR2 FQGNSA. Between the trimmed V and J ends, which lost 1 base and 2 bases, there was a span of 5 bases. J is TRBJ2-5 and V is TRBV7-2; the D is unclear. This TCR came from a human donor in a cohort sampled during active COVID-19. The material sequenced was peripheral blood. Here the CDR3 DNA reads TGTGCCAGCAGCTTAGGGCAGCAAGAGACCCAGTACTTC. It codes for CASSLGQQETQYF.